The TCR beta chain under discussion was sequenced for a study of CD8+ T cells in alopecia areata. Regarding the study as a whole: For lesional scalp, especially alopecia totalis/universalis, clonality was higher than in normal scalp.

Sequencing used cDNA as its template, made by extracting RNA and reverse transcribing it. Only in-frame clones appear in the TCRdb table, and some are missing; sequencing was by immunoSEQ multiplex PCR. The repertoire includes about 120,000 clones, roughly 50% of them detected once, and about 10% sits in the top ten. The V gene's germline CDR1 is SNHLY and CDR2 FYNNEI. Trimming stripped 6 bases from V and 6 bases from J, with 5 bases between. This CDR3 has 10 amino acids. For this clone: The antigen remains unidentified.

The rearrangement uses TRBV2 and TRBJ2-5; D not resolved. The source of this sequence is a human donor with alopecia areata. Sequencing used NKG2D-low CD8+ T cells sorted from blood. CDR3 in amino acids: CASRGQTQYF. CDR3 in DNA: TGTGCCAGCAGGGGCCAGACCCAGTACTTC.